A selection of T cell receptor beta chains follows, all from one sample in a study of cytomegalovirus exposure and HLA in healthy donors. TCRdb's table, derived via immunoSEQ multiplex PCR, lists solely in-frame clones and lacks some. The data contain about 300,000 clones, 75% to 90% of them singletons. The specimen was PBMCs. These receptors all come from a man aged 35 to 55 in good health and CMV-seropositive. CDR3s include the opening cysteine and the closing phenylalanine or tryptophan. The order of the fields is J gene, D gene, V gene, clone size, CDR3 DNA, CDR3 protein. A D gene is named only where the DNA matches it firmly. Clone sizes are given selectively: once, few, many, or a class where the clone is expanded.

J: TRBJ2-1; D: -; V: TRBV11-2; size: -; DNA: TGTGCCAGCAGCTTAGCAGGGTTAGAGCAGTTCTTC; CDR3: CASSLAGLEQFF
J: TRBJ2-7; D: -; V: TRBV28; size: few; DNA: TGTGCCAGCACCCCGGGACACAAGTACGAGCAGTACTTC; CDR3: CASTPGHKYEQYF
J: TRBJ1-5; D: TRBD1; V: TRBV28; size: -; DNA: TGTGCCAGCAGTTTTTACCCTAAATTGGGACAGGGTCGCAATCAGCCCCAGCATTTT; CDR3: CASSFYPKLGQGRNQPQHF
J: TRBJ1-5; D: -; V: TRBV27; size: -; DNA: TGTGCCAGCAGTTTTGTCAGGGATCAAAATCAGCCCCAGCATTTT; CDR3: CASSFVRDQNQPQHF
J: TRBJ2-7; D: -; V: TRBV27; size: -; DNA: TGTGCCAGCAGTTTGGACAGCCCTCCCTGGGAGCAGTACTTC; CDR3: CASSLDSPPWEQYF
J: TRBJ1-2; D: TRBD1; V: TRBV4-3; size: -; DNA: TGCGCCAGCAGCCAAGATCGAGGGACAGGCCGCTTCTATGGCTACACCTTC; CDR3: CASSQDRGTGRFYGYTF
J: TRBJ1-2; D: TRBD1; V: TRBV5-1; size: -; DNA: TGCGCCAGCAGCTTGGCCGGCACAGAGTTCATAGGGACAGCCTATGGCTACACCTTC; CDR3: CASSLAGTEFIGTAYGYTF
J: TRBJ2-7; D: -; V: TRBV28; size: -; DNA: TGTGCCAGCAGTGAACGCGAAGCCTACGAGCAGTACTTC; CDR3: CASSEREAYEQYF
J: TRBJ1-5; D: TRBD1; V: TRBV7-6; size: -; DNA: TGTGCCAGCAGCGGCCGGACAGGTGAGCCCCAGCATTTT; CDR3: CASSGRTGEPQHF
J: TRBJ1-3; D: -; V: TRBV18; size: -; DNA: TGTGCCAGCTCCGGACAGGGAAACACCATATATTTT; CDR3: CASSGQGNTIYF
J: TRBJ1-3; D: -; V: TRBV18; size: few; DNA: TGTGCCAGCTCACCCCAGTCCTCTGGAAACACCATATATTTT; CDR3: CASSPQSSGNTIYF
J: TRBJ2-7; D: TRBD2; V: TRBV29-1; size: -; DNA: TGCAGCGTTGCGAGCGGGAGGTCCTACGAGCAGTACTTC; CDR3: CSVASGRSYEQYF
J: TRBJ2-7; D: TRBD1; V: TRBV11-2; size: once; DNA: TGTGCCAGCAGCCCGAGGACAGGGACGAACGAGCAGTACTTC; CDR3: CASSPRTGTNEQYF
J: TRBJ2-3; D: TRBD1; V: TRBV7-8; size: -; DNA: TGTGCCAGCACTAAAGTCGGACAGGGGAGAATGGATACGCAGTATTTT; CDR3: CASTKVGQGRMDTQYF
J: TRBJ1-2; D: TRBD1; V: TRBV7-8; size: few; DNA: TGTGCCAGCAGCTTAGCCCAGGGGGCGCGTGGCTACACCTTC; CDR3: CASSLAQGARGYTF
J: TRBJ1-2; D: -; V: TRBV9; size: -; DNA: TGTGCCAGCAGCGTAGGAGTCGGCGGCGGGACCTATGGCTACACCTTC; CDR3: CASSVGVGGGTYGYTF
J: TRBJ2-5; D: TRBD1; V: TRBV5-4; size: -; DNA: TGTGCCAGCAGACCCTGGACAGGGGAAAAAGAAGAGACCCAGTACTTC; CDR3: CASRPWTGEKEETQYF
J: TRBJ2-2; D: -; V: TRBV11-3; size: -; DNA: TGTGCCAGCAGTTTTAGGGGGGGTACCGGGGAGCTGTTTTTT; CDR3: CASSFRGGTGELFF
J: TRBJ2-7; D: -; V: TRBV7-4; size: -; DNA: TGTGCCAGCGGAAAGACACCCTCCGAGCAGTACTTC; CDR3: CASGKTPSEQYF
J: TRBJ2-3; D: TRBD2; V: TRBV5-6; size: -; DNA: TGTGCCAGCGGCTTGGACGCTAGCGGGACTTACACAGATACGCAGTATTTT; CDR3: CASGLDASGTYTDTQYF
J: TRBJ2-5; D: -; V: TRBV25-1; size: -; DNA: TGTGCCAGCACAGGGATCCAAGAGACCCAGTACTTC; CDR3: CASTGIQETQYF
J: TRBJ2-1; D: -; V: TRBV27; size: -; DNA: TGTGCCAGCAGTTTACGGGGTCACAATGAGCAGTTCTTC; CDR3: CASSLRGHNEQFF
J: TRBJ1-2; D: TRBD1; V: TRBV2; size: -; DNA: TGTGCCAGCAGTGCTGTGACAGGGGCATTAGGCTACACCTTC; CDR3: CASSAVTGALGYTF
J: TRBJ2-1; D: TRBD1; V: TRBV7-9; size: -; DNA: TGTTCCAGCAGCTGGGACAGGTACAATGAGCAGTTCTTC; CDR3: CSSSWDRYNEQFF
J: TRBJ2-1; D: -; V: TRBV6-5; size: -; DNA: TGTGCCAGCAGTTACTTTAACAATGAGCAGTTCTTC; CDR3: CASSYFNNEQFF
J: TRBJ1-2; D: -; V: TRBV30; size: -; DNA: TGTGCCTGGAAGCAGGGGCACTATGGCTACACCTTC; CDR3: CAWKQGHYGYTF
J: TRBJ2-5; D: TRBD2; V: TRBV28; size: -; DNA: TGTGCCAGCAGTTTAGTTCCTAGCGGGAGCGAGACCCAGTACTTC; CDR3: CASSLVPSGSETQYF
J: TRBJ2-7; D: -; V: TRBV2; size: -; DNA: TGTGCCAGCAGTGAATTAGAACCCGGCGAGCAGTACTTC; CDR3: CASSELEPGEQYF
J: TRBJ2-7; D: -; V: TRBV14; size: -; DNA: TGTGCCAGCAGCTCCCCCGGGTCGGGACTCCTCTACGAGCAGTACTTC; CDR3: CASSSPGSGLLYEQYF
J: TRBJ1-5; D: TRBD1; V: TRBV19; size: -; DNA: TGTGCCAGTAGAACTACAGGGGAAGAATGGGGTCAGCCCCAGCATTTT; CDR3: CASRTTGEEWGQPQHF
J: TRBJ2-1; D: -; V: TRBV4-1; size: -; DNA: TGCGCCAGCAGCCAACGGTCCTTGGGCGATGAGCAGTTCTTC; CDR3: CASSQRSLGDEQFF
J: TRBJ2-7; D: -; V: TRBV7-2; size: -; DNA: TGTGCCAGCAGCTTAGGCCGAAGAGTAGAGCAGTACTTC; CDR3: CASSLGRRVEQYF
J: TRBJ1-5; D: -; V: TRBV2; size: -; DNA: TGTGCCAGCAGTGTGGAGGGAGATCAGCCCCAGCATTTT; CDR3: CASSVEGDQPQHF
J: TRBJ1-1; D: TRBD1; V: TRBV5-1; size: few; DNA: TGCGCCAGCAGCCGGGGACAGCAGAACACTGAAGCTTTCTTT; CDR3: CASSRGQQNTEAFF
J: TRBJ1-4; D: TRBD1; V: TRBV5-8; size: few; DNA: TGTGCCAGCAGCATAGGCGGGACAGGTCGCGGAAAACTGTTTTTT; CDR3: CASSIGGTGRGKLFF
J: TRBJ2-1; D: -; V: TRBV7-3; size: -; DNA: TGTGCCAGCAGCTTAGACAGCACAACTTACAATGAGCAGTTCTTC; CDR3: CASSLDSTTYNEQFF
J: TRBJ2-7; D: -; V: TRBV7-9; size: -; DNA: TGTGCCAGCAGCCCTCCCGTTGATGACAGCCTCTACGAGCAGTACTTC; CDR3: CASSPPVDDSLYEQYF
J: TRBJ2-1; D: TRBD1; V: TRBV6-5; size: -; DNA: TGTGCCACACTGCGGACAGGGGGCTACAATGAGCAGTTCTTC; CDR3: CATLRTGGYNEQFF
J: TRBJ1-4; D: -; V: TRBV27; size: -; DNA: TGTGCCAGCAGTTTCCGACAGGCCATTAATGAAAAACTGTTTTTT; CDR3: CASSFRQAINEKLFF
J: TRBJ1-1; D: TRBD1; V: TRBV6-5; size: few; DNA: TGTGCCAGCAGTCGAAGACAGGGGATGAACACTGAAGCTTTCTTT; CDR3: CASSRRQGMNTEAFF
J: TRBJ2-1; D: TRBD2; V: TRBV13; size: -; DNA: TGTGCCAGCAGCCAAACGGCTAGCGGGAGCTATGAGCAGTTCTTC; CDR3: CASSQTASGSYEQFF
J: TRBJ1-6; D: TRBD1; V: TRBV5-1; size: -; DNA: TGCGCCAGCAGCTTGGGACAGGGCGGATCACCCCTCCACTTT; CDR3: CASSLGQGGSPLHF
J: TRBJ2-3; D: -; V: TRBV20-1; size: -; DNA: TGCAGTGCTAGCGGGAATACGCAGTATTTT; CDR3: CSASGNTQYF
J: TRBJ1-1; D: -; V: TRBV29-1; size: -; DNA: TGCAGCGTGAGGGCCATGAACACTGAAGCTTTCTTT; CDR3: CSVRAMNTEAFF
J: TRBJ2-7; D: TRBD1; V: TRBV19; size: -; DNA: TGTGCCAGTAGTATGGCTCGGGACAGGGGGCCCTACGAGCAGTACTTC; CDR3: CASSMARDRGPYEQYF
J: TRBJ2-5; D: -; V: TRBV29-1; size: -; DNA: TGCAGCGTTGAACACCAGGCTCGAAAGACCCAGTACTTC; CDR3: CSVEHQARKTQYF
J: TRBJ2-1; D: -; V: TRBV7-3; size: -; DNA: TGTGCCAGCAGCTCTGTGGGGAGCTCCTACAATGAGCAGTTCTTC; CDR3: CASSSVGSSYNEQFF
J: TRBJ2-1; D: TRBD1; V: TRBV19; size: -; DNA: TGTGCCAGTAGTATGGGCGCAGGGGGCGATGAGCAGTTCTTC; CDR3: CASSMGAGGDEQFF
J: TRBJ2-7; D: -; V: TRBV19; size: -; DNA: TGTGCCAGTCCGACGGGCGCCGGGAACTACGAGCAGTACTTC; CDR3: CASPTGAGNYEQYF
J: TRBJ1-1; D: -; V: TRBV6-6; size: -; DNA: TGTGCCAGCAGTTACTCGATGGAGGTTCTTGAAGCTTTCTTT; CDR3: CASSYSMEVLEAFF
J: TRBJ1-2; D: TRBD1; V: TRBV4-1; size: -; DNA: TGCGCCAGCAGTCAGGGGGTAGCTAACTATGGCTACACCTTC; CDR3: CASSQGVANYGYTF
J: TRBJ2-1; D: TRBD2; V: TRBV27; size: -; DNA: TGTGCCAGCAGTTTAGTACTAGCGGCGCCGCAGTTCTTC; CDR3: CASSLVLAAPQFF
J: TRBJ2-3; D: -; V: TRBV9; size: -; DNA: TGTGCCAGCAGCGTGGGGCTTACGGACAGTCTCACAGATACGCAGTATTTT; CDR3: CASSVGLTDSLTDTQYF
J: TRBJ2-3; D: TRBD2; V: TRBV9; size: -; DNA: TGTGCCAGCAGCGTAACTCCTAGCGGGACAGATACGCAGTATTTT; CDR3: CASSVTPSGTDTQYF
J: TRBJ2-7; D: TRBD1; V: TRBV19; size: -; DNA: TGTGCCAGTAGTATAGGTGACAGGGGGTACGAGCAGTACTTC; CDR3: CASSIGDRGYEQYF
J: TRBJ2-1; D: TRBD2; V: TRBV5-1; size: -; DNA: TGCGCCAGCAGCTACTCCTGGACTAGCTGGGGGTACAATGAGCAGTTCTTC; CDR3: CASSYSWTSWGYNEQFF
J: TRBJ1-6; D: -; V: TRBV15; size: -; DNA: TGTGCCACCAGCAGAGATTATCGGCCAGAACAGAATTCACCCCTCCACTTT; CDR3: CATSRDYRPEQNSPLHF